This TCR beta chain was identified during a study of blood T cell repertoires in COVID-19. Trimming took off 8 bases at V and 8 bases at J, with 15 bases between the two ends. The CDR3 runs 12 residues. From germline, CDR1 is MNHEY and CDR2 SVGAGI. TCRdb keeps only in-frame clones here, not all; method: immunoSEQ multiplex PCR. Of under 55,000 clones listed, roughly 88% are singletons. The chain couples TRBV6-5 to TRBJ1-1, with D maybe TRBD1 (5 bases). The clonotype was recovered from a human donor in a cohort sampled during active COVID-19. The sample was peripheral blood. The CDR3, as DNA: TGTGCCAGCCACGGGGGGGGTGCCGAAGCTTTCTTT. Translating gives CASHGGGAEAFF.